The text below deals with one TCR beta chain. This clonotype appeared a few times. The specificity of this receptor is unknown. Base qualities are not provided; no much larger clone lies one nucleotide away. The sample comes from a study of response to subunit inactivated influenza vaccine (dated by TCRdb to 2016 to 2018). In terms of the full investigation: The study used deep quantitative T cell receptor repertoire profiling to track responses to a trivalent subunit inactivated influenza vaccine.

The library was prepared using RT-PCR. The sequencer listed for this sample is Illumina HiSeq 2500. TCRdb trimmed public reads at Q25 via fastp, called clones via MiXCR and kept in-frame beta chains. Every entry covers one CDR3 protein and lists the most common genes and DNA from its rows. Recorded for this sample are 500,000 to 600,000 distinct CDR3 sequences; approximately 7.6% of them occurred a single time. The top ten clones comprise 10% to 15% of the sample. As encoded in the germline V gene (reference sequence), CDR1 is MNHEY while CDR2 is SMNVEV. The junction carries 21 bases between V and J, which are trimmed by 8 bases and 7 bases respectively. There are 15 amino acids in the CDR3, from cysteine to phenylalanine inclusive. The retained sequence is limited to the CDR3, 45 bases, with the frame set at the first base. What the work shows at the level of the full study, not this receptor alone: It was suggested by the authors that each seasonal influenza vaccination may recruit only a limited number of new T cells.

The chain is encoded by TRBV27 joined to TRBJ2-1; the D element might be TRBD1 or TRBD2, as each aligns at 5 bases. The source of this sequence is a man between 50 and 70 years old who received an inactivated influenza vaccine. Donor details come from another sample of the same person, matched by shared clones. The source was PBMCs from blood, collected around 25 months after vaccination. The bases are TGTGCCAGCGGATGGGGTGGGACCCGGGCTAATGAGCAGTTCTTC. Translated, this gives CASGWGGTRANEQFF.